The T cell receptor beta chain under discussion was sequenced for a study of cytomegalovirus exposure and HLA in healthy donors. In the case of this clone: What it binds is unknown. The junction does not match germline at one end; this may be a read error. The same CDR3 is also encoded by other DNA sequences in this sample.

With 60 Vbeta and 13 Jbeta primers, the PCR was carried out. The method was immunoSEQ multiplex PCR; TCRdb's version includes in-frame clones alone and lacks a portion of them. The table lists approximately 130,000 clones, roughly 69% of them singletons, with roughly 2.7% in the top ten. Germline values: CDR1 SGDLS, CDR2 YYNGEE. The CDR3 contains 17 residues. Study results and caveats: Associated with cytomegalovirus, according to the listing, were 164 TCR beta chains. About 87% or about 30% of the time was how often most TCR beta V segments were productive, according to an earlier analysis.

Sequences were obtained from PBMCs. This TCR derives from a human donor in good health. The J gene is TRBJ1-6, the V gene TRBV9, with a tentative D call TRBD1 (6 bases). Written as DNA, the CDR3 is TGTGCCAGCAGCGTATTCGATACAGGGACTACTAATTCCCCCCTCCACTTT. Translating it yields CASSVFDTGTTNSPLHF.